This TCR beta chain was captured by sequencing in a study of beta chain features in type 1 diabetes (dated by TCRdb to the late 2010s). A note on the overall study: Mean age, gender distribution, total cell number and subset yield did not differ between patients and healthy donors. A total of some 100,000,000 sorted cells were examined across all samples, and a strong correlation was observed between cell number per subset and RNA yield. The study compared TCRB repertoires of sorted circulating CD4+ T cell subsets between recently diagnosed type 1 diabetes patients and matched healthy donors. Whereas all 30 or so donors provided naive and central memory subsets, regulatory and stem cell-like memory subsets were isolated from just 8 patients and roughly 8 healthy donors. Broader findings and caveats from the paper: Because cDNA was sequenced instead of genomic DNA, activated cells with high expression could be over-represented, although the groups did not differ in activation or CD3 levels. Because small numbers of individuals were included in the HLA sub-analyses, any influence of HLA type on TCRB rearrangement was left unresolved. Naive, central memory and regulatory TCRB repertoires appeared to be more similar among patients than among healthy donors. At VDJ recombination sites, type 1 diabetes patients had fewer insertions and more deleted nucleotides, which implies abnormalities in thymic rearrangement. Type 1 diabetes patients showed a moderate but significant shortening of TCRB CDR3 length in all four CD4+ subsets. Shorter templates might be favored by PCR, yet because patient and control samples were amplified and corrected together, any such skew would affect both groups equally.

All of the isolated RNA was reverse transcribed with the High Capacity cDNA Reverse Transcription Kit, so expressed TCRB transcripts were sequenced. Deep immunoSEQ sequencing was applied to naive, central memory and regulatory T cell samples, giving an average of roughly 3.6 million total reads per sample. Sorted cells were lysed in RLT buffer and RNA was extracted with DNase-treated RNeasy Micro or Mini kits, depending on cell number. To prevent cross-contamination, each cell subset was processed individually, whereas patient and healthy donor samples were processed jointly. The immunoSEQ multiplex PCR was used to amplify TCRB sequences from cDNA, yielding 87-bp fragments that span the CDR3 region. Amplicons were sequenced on the Illumina HiSeq platform. As for how the authors treated the data: PCR bias was computationally corrected using synthetic template baselines, reads within Hamming distance 2 were collapsed, and singletons that could not be merged were discarded. Reads were aligned against IMGT so that V, D and J genes, CDR3 length and insertions or deletions at six rearrangement sites could be assigned. Within each subset, clonotype counts were normalized to sorted cell number, after which true diversity and Gini coefficients were computed with the tcR R package. The overlap coefficient, calculated on TCRB nucleotide sequences, was used to quantify repertoire sharing. Out-of-frame TCRB sequences from naive cells were analyzed to stand in for the pre-selection repertoire. TCRdb carries this immuneACCESS record with in-frame sequences only. Its versions omit some clonotypes, under half of them owing to an unresolved V gene in the studies checked, with the rest unexplained. V and J calls plus clone size are reproduced from that table; the DNA served to infer D and trimming. For this sample there are about 300,000 clones; roughly 14% appear just once. The ten largest clonotypes hold roughly 0.015% of the sample.

CDR1 and CDR2 are drawn from the germline V gene: SGDLS, YYNGEE. The CDR3 starts with the cysteine, ends with the phenylalanine, and has 15 residues. Kept here is only the CDR3 DNA, which spans 45 bases and is read in frame from base 1. A distance of 16 bases separates the germline ends of V and J, which lose 4 bases and 5 bases respectively. Details on this clone: The target of this receptor is not known. Per-nucleotide qualities are absent, and no much larger clonotype sits a single base away.

A single peripheral blood draw of 95 to 150 mL on average was collected from each donor into heparinised tubes. A BD FACSAria II and a panel including CD45RO, CCR7, CD25, CD127, CD95 and CD27 were used to sort naive, central memory, regulatory and stem cell-like memory CD4+ T cells. Purity was above 95% for every sorted population. PBMCs were separated immediately by Lymphoprep density gradient centrifugation and were stained directly, without being cultured. So that batch effects would be minimized, each experiment stained and sorted samples in pairs, pairing one healthy donor with one patient. This sequence uses TRBV9 and TRBJ2-1, and possibly TRBD1, on 6 matching bases. The TCR comes from a woman aged 18-35 years with type 1 diabetes. Material for sequencing was naive CD4+ T cells from blood. Per the publication, the cell subset or site label means: true naive CD4+ T cells. Here is the DNA: TGTGCCAGCAGCCCCCGGACAGCGGCCAACAATGAGCAGTTCTTC. Translation gives CASSPRTAANNEQFF.